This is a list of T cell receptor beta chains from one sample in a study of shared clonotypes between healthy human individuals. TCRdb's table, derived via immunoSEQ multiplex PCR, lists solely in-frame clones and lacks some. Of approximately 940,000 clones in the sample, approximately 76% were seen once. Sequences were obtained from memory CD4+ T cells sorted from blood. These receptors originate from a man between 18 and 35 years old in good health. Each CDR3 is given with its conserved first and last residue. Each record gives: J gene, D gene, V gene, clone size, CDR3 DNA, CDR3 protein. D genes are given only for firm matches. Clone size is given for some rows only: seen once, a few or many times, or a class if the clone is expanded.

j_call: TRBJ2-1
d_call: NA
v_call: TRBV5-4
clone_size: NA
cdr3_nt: TGTGCCAGCAGCCCATGGGACCTCCCCTACAATGAGCAGTTCTTC
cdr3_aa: CASSPWDLPYNEQFF

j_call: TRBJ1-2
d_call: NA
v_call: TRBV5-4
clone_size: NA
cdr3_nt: TGTGCCAGCAGCTTGGAGAACATTGGATATGGCTACACCTTC
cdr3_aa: CASSLENIGYGYTF

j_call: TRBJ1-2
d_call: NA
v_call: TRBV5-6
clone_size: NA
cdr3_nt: TGTGCCAGCAGGGGTCCAAAGAGCTATGGCTACACCTTC
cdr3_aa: CASRGPKSYGYTF

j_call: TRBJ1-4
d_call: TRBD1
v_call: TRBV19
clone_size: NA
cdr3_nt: TGTGCCAGCTCCATTAGACAGGGTAATGAAAAACTGTTTTTT
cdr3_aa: CASSIRQGNEKLFF

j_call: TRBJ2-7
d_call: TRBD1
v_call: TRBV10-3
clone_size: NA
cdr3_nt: TGTGCCACCCGTGGTGGACAGGGGGCCTACGAGCAGTACTTC
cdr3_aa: CATRGGQGAYEQYF

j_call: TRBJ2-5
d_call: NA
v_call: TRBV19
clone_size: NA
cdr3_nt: TGTGCCAGTAGTATAGGTTACAGTCAAGAGACCCAGTACTTC
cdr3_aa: CASSIGYSQETQYF

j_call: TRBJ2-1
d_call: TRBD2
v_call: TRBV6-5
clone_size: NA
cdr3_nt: TGTGCCAGCAGTCCCCTAGCGGGGGCCTACAATGAGCAGTTCTTC
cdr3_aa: CASSPLAGAYNEQFF

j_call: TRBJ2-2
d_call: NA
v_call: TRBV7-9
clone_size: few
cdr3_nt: TGTGCCAGCAGCTTAGTCGAGGAGCTGTTTTTT
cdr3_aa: CASSLVEELFF

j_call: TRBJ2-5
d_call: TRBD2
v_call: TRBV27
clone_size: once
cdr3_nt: TGTGCCAGCAGTTTATCCTTAGCGGGGCCAGGGGAGACCCAGTACTTC
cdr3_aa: CASSLSLAGPGETQYF

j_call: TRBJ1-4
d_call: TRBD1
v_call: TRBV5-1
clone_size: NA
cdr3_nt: TGCGCCAGCAGCGGACAGGGGAAAGGACTGTTTTTT
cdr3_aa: CASSGQGKGLFF

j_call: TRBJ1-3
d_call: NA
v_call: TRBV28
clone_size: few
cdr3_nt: TGTGCCAGCAGTTTGGACACGGTATCTGGAAACACCATATATTTT
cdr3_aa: CASSLDTVSGNTIYF

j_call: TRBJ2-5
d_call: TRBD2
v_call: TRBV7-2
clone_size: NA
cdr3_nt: TGTGCCAGCAGAGTAGCGGGGGCACAAGAGACCCAGTACTTC
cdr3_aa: CASRVAGAQETQYF

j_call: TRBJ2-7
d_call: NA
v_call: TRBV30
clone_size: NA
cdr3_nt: TGTGCCTGGAATGGGGGATCTAAGGCGCAGTACTTC
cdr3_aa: CAWNGGSKAQYF

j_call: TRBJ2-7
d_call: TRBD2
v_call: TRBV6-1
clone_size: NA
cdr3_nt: TGTGCCAGCATACCCGGGACTAGCAGGTACGAGCAGTACTTC
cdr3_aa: CASIPGTSRYEQYF

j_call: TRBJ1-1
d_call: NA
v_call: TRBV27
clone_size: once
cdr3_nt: TGTGCCAGCAGTTTCCGGGAAACAGGCACTGAAGCTTTCTTT
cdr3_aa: CASSFRETGTEAFF

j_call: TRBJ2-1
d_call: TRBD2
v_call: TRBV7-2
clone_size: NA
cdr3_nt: TGTGCCAGCAGCCCACTAGCGGGGACTACTTCGGGAAATGAGCAGTTCTTC
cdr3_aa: CASSPLAGTTSGNEQFF

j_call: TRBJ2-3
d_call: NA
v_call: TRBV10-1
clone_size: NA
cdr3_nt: TGCGCCAGCAGTGAGGACCCCTCAGCAAATACGCAGTATTTT
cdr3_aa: CASSEDPSANTQYF

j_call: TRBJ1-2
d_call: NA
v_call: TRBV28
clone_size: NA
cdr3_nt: TGTGCCAGCAGTTTGCAGGGGCTCGGCTATGGCTACACCTTC
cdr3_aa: CASSLQGLGYGYTF

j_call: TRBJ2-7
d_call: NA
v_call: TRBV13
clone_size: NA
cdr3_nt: TGTGCCAGCAGCTTACGACGGGGGAGCCCCTACGAGCAGTACTTC
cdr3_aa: CASSLRRGSPYEQYF

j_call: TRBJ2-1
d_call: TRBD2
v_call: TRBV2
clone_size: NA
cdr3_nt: TGTGCCAGCAGTGAAATGTTGTTAGCGGGAGGCGATGAGCAGTTCTTC
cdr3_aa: CASSEMLLAGGDEQFF

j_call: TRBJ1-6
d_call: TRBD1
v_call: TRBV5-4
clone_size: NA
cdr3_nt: TGTGCCAGCTCTACAGGGGGGGATTCACCCCTCCACTTT
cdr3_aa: CASSTGGDSPLHF

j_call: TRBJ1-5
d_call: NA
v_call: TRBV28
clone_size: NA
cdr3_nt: TGTGCCAGCAGTTCCTCCCTGGTTTGGCCCCAGCATTTT
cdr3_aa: CASSSSLVWPQHF

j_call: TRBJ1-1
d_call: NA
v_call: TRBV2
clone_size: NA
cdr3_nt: TGTGCCAGCGCCCTAGAGGGGTTGAACACTGAAGCTTTCTTT
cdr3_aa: CASALEGLNTEAFF

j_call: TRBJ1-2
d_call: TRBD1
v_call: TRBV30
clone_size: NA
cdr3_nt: TGTGCCTGGAGTGTAGGGACAGGAGGTGTCGGCTACACCTTC
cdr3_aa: CAWSVGTGGVGYTF

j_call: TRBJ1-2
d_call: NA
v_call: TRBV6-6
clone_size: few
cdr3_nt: TGTTTCGGGCAGGACCCTAACTATGGCTACACCTTC
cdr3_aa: CFGQDPNYGYTF

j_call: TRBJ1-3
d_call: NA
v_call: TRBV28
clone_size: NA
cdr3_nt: TGTGCCAGCACCACAGAGGTTGGAAACACCATATATTTT
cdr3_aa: CASTTEVGNTIYF

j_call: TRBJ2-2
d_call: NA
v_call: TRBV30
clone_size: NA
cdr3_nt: TGTGCCTGGTCCGGGACAACGAACACCGGGGAGCTGTTTTTT
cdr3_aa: CAWSGTTNTGELFF

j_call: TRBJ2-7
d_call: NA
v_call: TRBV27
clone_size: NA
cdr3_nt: TGTGCCAGCAGTACCGGGACGGTCCGAACCTACGAGCAGTACTTC
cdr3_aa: CASSTGTVRTYEQYF

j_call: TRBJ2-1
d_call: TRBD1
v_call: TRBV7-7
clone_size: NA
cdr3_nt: TGTGCTAGCAGCTTAGGGACAGGGCCCTACAATGAGCAGTTCTTC
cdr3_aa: CASSLGTGPYNEQFF

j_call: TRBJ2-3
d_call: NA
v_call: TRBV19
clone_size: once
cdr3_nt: TGTGCCAGTAGGTTAGCTGCAACCGCTAGCACAGATACGCAGTATTTT
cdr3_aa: CASRLAATASTDTQYF

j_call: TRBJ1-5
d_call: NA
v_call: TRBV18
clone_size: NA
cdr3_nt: TGTGCCAGCTCACCACGGGGTGATAGCAATCAGCCCCAGCATTTT
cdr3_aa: CASSPRGDSNQPQHF

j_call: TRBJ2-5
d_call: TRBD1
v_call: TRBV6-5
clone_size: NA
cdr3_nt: TGTGCCAGCAGCGACAGGGAGGAGACCCAGTACTTC
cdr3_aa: CASSDREETQYF

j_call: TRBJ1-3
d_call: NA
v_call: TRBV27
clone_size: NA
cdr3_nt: TGTGTCAGCAGTTTATATGGGGACCGCTTCTCTGGAAACACCATATATTTT
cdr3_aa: CVSSLYGDRFSGNTIYF

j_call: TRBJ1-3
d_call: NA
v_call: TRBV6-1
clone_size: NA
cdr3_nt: TGTGCCAGCAGGGAAAGTAGCTCTGGAAACACCATATATTTT
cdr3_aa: CASRESSSGNTIYF

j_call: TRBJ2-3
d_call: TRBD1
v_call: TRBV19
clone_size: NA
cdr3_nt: TGTGCCAGTAATACGGACAGGACGACGACAGGTACGCAGTATTTT
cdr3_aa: CASNTDRTTTGTQYF

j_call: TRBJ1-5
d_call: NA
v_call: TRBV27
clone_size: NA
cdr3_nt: TGTGCCAGCAGTTTATACGGGTCTCAGCCCCAGCATTTT
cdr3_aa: CASSLYGSQPQHF

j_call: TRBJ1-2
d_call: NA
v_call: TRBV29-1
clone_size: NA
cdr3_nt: TGCAGCGTTACCCAAACAGGGTCTAGCTACACCTTC
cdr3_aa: CSVTQTGSSYTF